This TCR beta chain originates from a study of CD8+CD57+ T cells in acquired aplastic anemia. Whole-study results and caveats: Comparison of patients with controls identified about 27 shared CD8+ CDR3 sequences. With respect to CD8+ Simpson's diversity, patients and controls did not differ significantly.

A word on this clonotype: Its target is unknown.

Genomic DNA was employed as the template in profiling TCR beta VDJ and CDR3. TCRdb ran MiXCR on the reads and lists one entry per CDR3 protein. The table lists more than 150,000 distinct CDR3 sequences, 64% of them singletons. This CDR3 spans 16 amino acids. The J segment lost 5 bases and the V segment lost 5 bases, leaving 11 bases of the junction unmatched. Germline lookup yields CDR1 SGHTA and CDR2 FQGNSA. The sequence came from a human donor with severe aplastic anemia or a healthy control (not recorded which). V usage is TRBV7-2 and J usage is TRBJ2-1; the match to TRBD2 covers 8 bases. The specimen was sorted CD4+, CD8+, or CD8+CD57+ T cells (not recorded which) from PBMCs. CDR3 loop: CASSPYSGTSDNEQFF. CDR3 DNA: TGTGCCAGCAGCCCATATAGCGGGACTTCCGACAATGAGCAGTTCTTC.